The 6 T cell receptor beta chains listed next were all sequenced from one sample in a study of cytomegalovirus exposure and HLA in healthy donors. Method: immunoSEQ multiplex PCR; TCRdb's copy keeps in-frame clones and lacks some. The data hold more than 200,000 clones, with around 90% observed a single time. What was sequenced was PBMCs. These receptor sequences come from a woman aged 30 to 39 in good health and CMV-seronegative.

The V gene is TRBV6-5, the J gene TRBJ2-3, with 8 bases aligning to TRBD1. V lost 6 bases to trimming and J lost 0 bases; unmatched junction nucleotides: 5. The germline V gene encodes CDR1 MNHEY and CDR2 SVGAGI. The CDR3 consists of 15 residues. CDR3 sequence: CASRETGASTDTQYF. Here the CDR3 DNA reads TGTGCCAGCAGAGAGACAGGGGCTAGCACAGATACGCAGTATTTT.

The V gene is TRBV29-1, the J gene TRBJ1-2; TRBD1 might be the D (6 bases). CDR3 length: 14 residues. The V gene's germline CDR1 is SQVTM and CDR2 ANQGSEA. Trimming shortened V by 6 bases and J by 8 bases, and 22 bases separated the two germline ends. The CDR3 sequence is CSVRHRGAPRGYTF. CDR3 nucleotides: TGCAGCGTACGACACCGGGGGGCCCCACGCGGCTACACCTTC.

As DNA, the CDR3 is TGTGCCAGCACCCGGGACGGAAACTATGGCTACACCTTC. It encodes CASTRDGNYGYTF. The rearrangement uses TRBV6-1 and TRBJ1-2, with a weak D call TRBD1 (5 bases). The CDR3 runs 13 residues. V lost 7 bases and J lost 2, with 11 bases in between. The germline V gene encodes CDR1 MNHNS and CDR2 SASEGT.

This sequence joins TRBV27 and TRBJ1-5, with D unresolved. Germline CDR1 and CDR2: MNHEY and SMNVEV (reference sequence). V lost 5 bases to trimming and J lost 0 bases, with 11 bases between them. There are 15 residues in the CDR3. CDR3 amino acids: CASSPAGSSNQPQHF. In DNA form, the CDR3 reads TGTGCCAGCAGTCCTGCGGGATCTAGCAATCAGCCCCAGCATTTT.

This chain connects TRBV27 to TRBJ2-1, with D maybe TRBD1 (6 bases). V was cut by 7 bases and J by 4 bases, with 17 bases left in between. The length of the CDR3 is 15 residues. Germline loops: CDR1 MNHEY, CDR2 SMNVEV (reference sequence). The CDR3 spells CASTAGDKPYNEQFF. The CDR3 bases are TGTGCCAGCACCGCCGGGGACAAACCTTACAATGAGCAGTTCTTC.

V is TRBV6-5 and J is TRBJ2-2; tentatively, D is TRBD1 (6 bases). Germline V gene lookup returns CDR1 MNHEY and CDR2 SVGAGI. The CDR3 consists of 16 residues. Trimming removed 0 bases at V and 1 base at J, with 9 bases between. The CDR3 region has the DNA TGTGCCAGCAGTTACTCGCCAGGGGAGAACACCGGGGAGCTGTTTTTT. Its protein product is CASSYSPGENTGELFF.